The clone carrying this T cell receptor beta chain was seen once. The data were taken from a study of blood T cell repertoires in COVID-19. Self-reported history from a screening survey and questionnaire set each donor's cohort. TCRdb keeps only in-frame clones here, not all; method: immunoSEQ multiplex PCR. The top ten hold 2% to 3% of the sample, which has around 130,000 clones, under 90% seen once. Trimming removed 2 bases from V and 7 bases from J; junction bases left unmatched: 10. CDR1 is LNHDA and CDR2 is SQIVND in the germline V gene (reference sequence). The CDR3 loop spans 15 amino acids. This clonotype was obtained from a man aged 40-49 years with acute COVID-19. This chain joins TRBV19 and TRBJ1-1; 7 nucleotides match TRBD1. The sequenced material came from PBMCs or T cells enriched from blood (not recorded which). The CDR3 is CASSITSSGTDEAFF. In DNA, the CDR3 is TGTGCCAGTAGTATAACCTCATCCGGGACAGATGAAGCTTTCTTT.